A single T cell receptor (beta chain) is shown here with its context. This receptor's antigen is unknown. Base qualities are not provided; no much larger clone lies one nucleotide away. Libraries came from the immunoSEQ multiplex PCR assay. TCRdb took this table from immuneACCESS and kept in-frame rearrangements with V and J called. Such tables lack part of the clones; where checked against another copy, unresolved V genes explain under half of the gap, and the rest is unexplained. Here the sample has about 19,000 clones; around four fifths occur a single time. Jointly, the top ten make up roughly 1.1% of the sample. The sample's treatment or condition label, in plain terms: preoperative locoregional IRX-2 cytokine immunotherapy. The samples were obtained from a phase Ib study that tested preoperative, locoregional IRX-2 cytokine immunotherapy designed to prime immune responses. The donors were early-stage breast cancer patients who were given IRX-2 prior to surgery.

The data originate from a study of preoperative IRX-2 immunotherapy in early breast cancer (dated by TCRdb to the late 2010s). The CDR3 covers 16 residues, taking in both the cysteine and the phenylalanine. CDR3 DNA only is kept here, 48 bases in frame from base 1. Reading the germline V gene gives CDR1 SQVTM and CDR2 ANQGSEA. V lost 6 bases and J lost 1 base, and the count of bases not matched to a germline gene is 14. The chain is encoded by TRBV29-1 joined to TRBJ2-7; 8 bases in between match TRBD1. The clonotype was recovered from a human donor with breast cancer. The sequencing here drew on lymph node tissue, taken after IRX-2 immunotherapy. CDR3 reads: CSVQGAGSGMSYEQYF. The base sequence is TGCAGCGTCCAGGGGGCTGGTTCAGGAATGTCCTACGAGCAGTACTTC.